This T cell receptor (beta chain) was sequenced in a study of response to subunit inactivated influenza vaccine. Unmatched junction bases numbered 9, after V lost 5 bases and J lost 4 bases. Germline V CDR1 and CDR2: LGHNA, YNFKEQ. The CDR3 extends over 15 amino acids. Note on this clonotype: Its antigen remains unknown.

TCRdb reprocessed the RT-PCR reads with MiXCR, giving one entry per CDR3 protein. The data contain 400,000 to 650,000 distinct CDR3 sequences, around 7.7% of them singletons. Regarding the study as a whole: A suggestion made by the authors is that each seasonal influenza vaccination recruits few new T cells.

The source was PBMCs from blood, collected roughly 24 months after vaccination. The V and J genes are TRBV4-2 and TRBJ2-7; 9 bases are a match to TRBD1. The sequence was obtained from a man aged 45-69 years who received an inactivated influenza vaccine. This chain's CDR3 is CASSGRGGTGYEQYF. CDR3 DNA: TGTGCCAGCAGCGGAAGGGGAGGGACAGGGTACGAGCAGTACTTC.